This TCR beta chain was found in a study of T cell clones after liver transplantation. Background on the study: Apart from a few HCV-positive recipients, transplants were for non-autoimmune, non-viral reasons. Standard immunosuppression, with no induction, continued until 12-24 months after transplant. Study findings and constraints: In two subjects, few donor cells limited the measurable donor-reactive repertoire.

As for this clone: The antigen is unknown.

Sequenced by immunoSEQ multiplex PCR; TCRdb stores in-frame clones only, minus some. In the table there are 45,000 to 55,000 clones, approximately 88% of which are singletons. Germline V gives CDR1 MNHNY, CDR2 SVGAGI (reference sequence). The CDR3 contains 12 residues. The V end lost 2 bases, the J end lost 7 bases, and 6 bases lay between the germline ends. The rearrangement uses TRBV6-6 and TRBJ1-5, with D possibly TRBD1 on 5 matching bases. The clonotype comes from a human donor who received a liver transplant. The source material was CD4+ T cells from blood, sampled before liver transplant. This CDR3 reads CASSYGGQPQHF. The DNA for the CDR3 is TGTGCCAGCAGTTACGGGGGACAGCCCCAGCATTTT.